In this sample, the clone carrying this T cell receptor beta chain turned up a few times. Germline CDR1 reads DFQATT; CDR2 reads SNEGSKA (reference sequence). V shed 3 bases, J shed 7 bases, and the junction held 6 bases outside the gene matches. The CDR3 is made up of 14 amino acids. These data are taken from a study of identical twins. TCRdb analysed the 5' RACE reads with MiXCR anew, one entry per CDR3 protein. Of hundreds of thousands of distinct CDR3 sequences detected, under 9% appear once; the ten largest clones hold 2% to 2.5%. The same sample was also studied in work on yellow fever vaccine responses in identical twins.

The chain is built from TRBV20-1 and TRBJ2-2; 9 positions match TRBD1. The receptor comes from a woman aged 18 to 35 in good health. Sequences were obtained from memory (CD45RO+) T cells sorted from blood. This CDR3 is CSARVTGGGGELFF. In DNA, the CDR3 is TGCAGTGCTAGGGTGACAGGGGGAGGCGGGGAGCTGTTTTTT.